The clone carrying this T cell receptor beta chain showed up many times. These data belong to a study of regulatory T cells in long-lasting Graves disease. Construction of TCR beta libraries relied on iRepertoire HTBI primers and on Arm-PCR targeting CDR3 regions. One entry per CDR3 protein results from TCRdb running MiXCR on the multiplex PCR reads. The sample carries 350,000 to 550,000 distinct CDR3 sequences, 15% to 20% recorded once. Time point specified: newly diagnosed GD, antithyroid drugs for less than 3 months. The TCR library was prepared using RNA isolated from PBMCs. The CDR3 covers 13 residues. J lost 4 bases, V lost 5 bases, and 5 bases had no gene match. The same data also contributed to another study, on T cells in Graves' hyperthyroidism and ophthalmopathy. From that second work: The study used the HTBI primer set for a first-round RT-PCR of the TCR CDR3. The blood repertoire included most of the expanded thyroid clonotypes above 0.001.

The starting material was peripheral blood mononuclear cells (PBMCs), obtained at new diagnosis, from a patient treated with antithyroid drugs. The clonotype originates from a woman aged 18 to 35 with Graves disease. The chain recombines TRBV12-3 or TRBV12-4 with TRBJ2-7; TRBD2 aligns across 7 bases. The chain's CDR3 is CASSTGLKYEQYF. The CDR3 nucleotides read TGTGCCAGCAGTACGGGACTAAAGTACGAGCAGTACTTC.